The source of this T cell receptor beta chain is a study of T cells of healthy individuals. Using its own MiXCR run on the 5' RACE reads, TCRdb lists one record per CDR3 protein. The table includes 40,000 to 60,000 distinct CDR3 sequences, about 15% detected once. This clonotype was detected only a few times. Trimming took off 6 bases at V and 0 bases at J, with 11 bases between the two ends. Germline V gene lookup returns CDR1 SNHLY and CDR2 FYNNEI. CDR3 length equals 14 residues. The TCR sequence derives from a human donor in good health. The chain carries TRBV2 and TRBJ1-1; D call uncertain. Written as DNA, the CDR3 is TGTGCCAGCAGCCGAGACCATGTGAACACTGAAGCTTTCTTT. The encoded protein is CASSRDHVNTEAFF.